Each of the 21 T cell receptor beta chains below was sequenced from the same sample in a study of cytomegalovirus exposure and HLA in healthy donors. PCR involved 60 Vbeta and 13 Jbeta primers. The repertoire was sequenced with immunoSEQ multiplex PCR; TCRdb's copy has only in-frame clones and lacks some. Its clone listing holds 150,000 or so clones. Sequenced material: PBMCs. Receptor source: a woman under 30 in good health and CMV-seronegative.

This chain uses TRBV5-1 with TRBJ2-3; a weak D match, TRBD1 (6 bases). There are 16 residues in the CDR3. From germline, CDR1 is SGHRS and CDR2 YFSETQ. Trimming left V 4 bases short and J 7 bases short, with 22 bases between. The CDR3 coding sequence is TGCGCCAGCAGCAGAACCACAGGGACGGCCATGAATACGCAGTATTTT. Translated: CASSRTTGTAMNTQYF.

V is TRBV6-4 and J is TRBJ2-2; maybe TRBD2 (7 bases). The CDR3 contains 15 residues. The germline V gene encodes CDR1 MRHNA and CDR2 SNTAGT. The V end was cut by 11 bases, the J end by 6 bases, with 22 bases between. Written as DNA, the CDR3 is TGTGCCGGAGAGGTCGGGGGGCAGGAACCCGGGGAGCTGTTTTTT. Its protein is CAGEVGGQEPGELFF.

The chain carries TRBV11-2 and TRBJ2-7; D unclear. Trimming pared 5 bases from V and 5 bases from J, leaving 16 bases between. In germline, CDR1 is SGHAT, CDR2 FQNNGV. The CDR3 sequence is 14 residues long. The CDR3 spells CASSPWQAADEQYV. The CDR3 DNA is TGTGCCAGCAGCCCCTGGCAGGCCGCCGACGAGCAGTACGTC.

The gene calls are TRBV4-3 and TRBJ1-4; D gene unclear. With 3 bases removed from V and 1 base from J, the gap between germline ends came to 15 bases. Per germline, CDR1 LGHNA and CDR2 YSLEER. The CDR3 totals 17 residues. The CDR3 DNA is TGCGCCAGCAGCCACCATCCTAGACGGCTAACTAATGAAAAACTGTTTTTT. It is translated as CASSHHPRRLTNEKLFF.

J is TRBJ1-2 and V is TRBV9; 7 nucleotides match TRBD1. V lost 3 bases to trimming and J lost 5 bases; unmatched junction nucleotides: 19. CDR3 length: 18 residues. Germline V CDR1 and CDR2: SGDLS, YYNGEE. CDR3 loop: CASSGGRQGVNRLYGYTF. CDR3 coding DNA: TGTGCCAGCAGCGGGGGGCGGCAGGGGGTTAATCGACTATATGGCTACACCTTC.

The rearrangement joins TRBV11-1 to TRBJ2-6; tentative D call: TRBD1 (6 bases). This CDR3 is 16 amino acids long. V was shortened by 8 bases and J by 0 bases, with 14 bases between the two germline ends. CDR1 and CDR2 from the germline V gene are SGHAT and FQDESV (reference sequence). In DNA form, the CDR3 reads TGTGCCAGCGGACACAGGGATCACTCTGGGGCCAACGTCCTGACTTTC. Its protein is CASGHRDHSGANVLTF.

The chain uses TRBV5-1 and TRBJ2-1, with 10 bases aligning to TRBD2. Germline V gene lookup returns CDR1 SGHRS and CDR2 YFSETQ. The V segment lost 4 bases and the J segment 4 bases; nucleotides outside the gene matches: 5. The CDR3 loop spans 15 amino acids. The CDR3 loop reads CASSVSAGGYNEQFF. The CDR3 DNA sequence: TGCGCCAGCAGCGTATCAGCGGGAGGGTACAATGAGCAGTTCTTC.

The chain couples TRBV2 to TRBJ2-5, with D perhaps matching TRBD1 (6 bases). Looked up from germline, CDR1 is SNHLY and CDR2 is FYNNEI. The CDR3 has 16 residues. Trimming cost V 4 bases and J 5 bases, with 20 bases left between them. CDR3 sequence reads: CASSVSGSGHRETQYF. CDR3 coding DNA: TGTGCCAGCAGTGTATCAGGGTCGGGACACAGGGAGACCCAGTACTTC.

The chain carries TRBV27 and TRBJ2-7; 9 positions match TRBD1. The V and J ends lost 6 bases and 5 bases, in that order; junction bases with no gene match: 14. Germline CDR1 MNHEY, CDR2 SMNVEV (reference sequence). The CDR3 is 16 amino acids. CDR3 sequence: CASSQGVGTGLDEQYV. CDR3 DNA: TGTGCCAGCAGCCAGGGGGTGGGGACAGGGCTTGACGAGCAGTACGTC.

The chain has TRBV4-1 and TRBJ2-3; 7 bases map to TRBD2. The CDR3 is 15 amino acids. V gave up 2 bases and J gave up 1 base; unmatched junction bases: 3. The germline V gene has CDR1 MGHRA and CDR2 YSYEKL. CDR3 amino acids: CASSQFTSGTDTQYF. CDR3 sequence (DNA): TGCGCCAGCAGCCAATTTACTAGCGGCACAGATACGCAGTATTTT.

This chain joins TRBV9 and TRBJ2-3; 9 positions agree with TRBD2. The CDR3 spans 16 residues. Losses at the gene ends were 1 base for V and 1 base for J; bases not matched to a gene: 4. Germline CDR1 is SGDLS and CDR2 is YYNGEE. The CDR3 region has the DNA TGTGCCAGCAGCGTAATAGCGGGAGTGGGCACAGATACGCAGTATTTT. This gives the protein CASSVIAGVGTDTQYF.

J is TRBJ2-7 and V is TRBV5-1, with TRBD1 matching over 8 bases. CDR1 and CDR2 (germline): SGHRS, YFSETQ. After removal of 4 bases from V and 2 bases from J, the junction contained 5 bases not matched to a gene. CDR3 length equals 14 residues. This CDR3 is CASSIGTGPYEQYF. The DNA of the CDR3 is TGCGCCAGCAGCATAGGGACAGGCCCCTACGAGCAGTACTTC.

The chain combines TRBV9 with TRBJ2-5; TRBD1 matches at 11 bases. V trimming: 0 bases; J trimming: 7 bases; junction bases outside the gene matches: 11. The CDR3 spans 17 residues. The germline V gene has CDR1 SGDLS and CDR2 YYNGEE. The CDR3 bases are TGTGCCAGCAGCGTAGACGAGGGGACAGGGGGGTTTGGGACCCAGTACTTC. Protein sequence: CASSVDEGTGGFGTQYF.

This chain connects TRBV27 to TRBJ2-3; tentative D call: TRBD1 (7 bases). Trimming cost V 5 bases and J 7 bases, with 13 bases left between them. From germline, CDR1 is MNHEY and CDR2 SMNVEV (reference sequence). This CDR3 comprises 13 residues. CDR3 region: CASSPRDSNTQYF. In nucleotides, the CDR3 is TGTGCCAGCAGTCCGCGGGACAGCAATACGCAGTATTTT.

V usage is TRBV10-3 and J usage is TRBJ2-1, with 11 bases lining up with TRBD2. The CDR3 covers 13 residues. The V segment lost 9 bases and the J segment 8 bases; nucleotides outside the gene matches: 6. Germline CDR1 and CDR2: ENHRY and SYGVKD. CDR3 DNA sequence: TGTGCCATTACTAGCGGGAGTGGGGATGAGCAGTTCTTC. It encodes CAITSGSGDEQFF.

Of note for this clone: In the same sample, other DNA sequences code for this CDR3. The chain joins TRBV13 to TRBJ2-1, with D perhaps matching TRBD2 (5 bases). CDR1 and CDR2 from the germline V gene are PRHDT and FYEKMQ (reference sequence). This CDR3 comprises 14 residues. V was clipped by 3 bases and J by 6 bases, with 12 bases between them. CDR3 DNA: TGTGCCAGCAGCTTGGGCCGCGGGTCCAATGAGCAGTTCTTC. This translates into CASSLGRGSNEQFF.

V and J are TRBV5-6 and TRBJ2-7; no clear D. Trimming shortened V by 1 base and J by 4 bases, and 6 bases separated the two germline ends. The CDR3 extends over 12 amino acids. The V gene's germline CDR1 is SGHDT and CDR2 YYEEEE. Here the CDR3 DNA reads TGTGCCAGCAGCTTGTCCCATTACGAGCAGTACTTC. Translated, it gives CASSLSHYEQYF.

The J gene is TRBJ2-3, the V gene TRBV5-6; 10 nucleotides match TRBD2. Germline V CDR1 and CDR2: SGHDT, YYEEEE. The V gene end was trimmed by 4 bases and the J gene end by 0 bases; junction bases not matched to a gene: 5. This CDR3 spans 16 amino acids. CDR3 residues: CASSRGLAASTDTQYF. The CDR3 DNA is TGTGCCAGCAGCCGCGGACTAGCGGCTAGCACAGATACGCAGTATTTT. Full variable domain (remainder filled in from reference TRBV5-6 and TRBJ2-3): DAGVTQSPTHLIKTRGQQVTLRCSPKSGHDTVSWYQQALGQGPQFIFQYYEEEERQRGNFPDRFSGHQFPNYSSELNVNALLLGDSALYLCASSRGLAASTDTQYFGPGTRLTVL.

The chain joins TRBV7-2 to TRBJ1-2, with D maybe TRBD1 (6 bases). The V gene lost 2 bases and the J gene lost 8 bases, with 12 bases spanning the gap. The length of the CDR3 is 13 residues. Germline loops: CDR1 SGHTA, CDR2 FQGNSA. This chain's CDR3 is CASSLRWQGGYTF. CDR3 nucleotide sequence: TGTGCCAGCAGCTTAAGATGGCAGGGGGGCTACACCTTC.

The J gene is TRBJ2-3, the V gene TRBV4-2; possibly TRBD2 for D (5 bases). The CDR3 is made up of 15 amino acids. The ends were cut back, 5 bases at V and 3 bases at J, with 15 bases in the middle. Germline lookup yields CDR1 LGHNA and CDR2 YNFKEQ. The CDR3 coding sequence is TGTGCCAGCAGCTCACAATCTTCGGGGACAGATACGCAGTATTTT. The encoded protein is CASSSQSSGTDTQYF.

The chain couples TRBV6-1 to TRBJ2-1, with 10 bases aligning to TRBD2. The CDR3 consists of 14 residues. CDR1 and CDR2 from the germline V gene are MNHNS and SASEGT. With V trimmed by 4 bases and J by 7 bases, 4 bases remained unmatched. In nucleotides, the CDR3 is TGTGCCAGCAGTGTTGGGACTAGCGTTAATGAGCAGTTCTTC. This encodes CASSVGTSVNEQFF.